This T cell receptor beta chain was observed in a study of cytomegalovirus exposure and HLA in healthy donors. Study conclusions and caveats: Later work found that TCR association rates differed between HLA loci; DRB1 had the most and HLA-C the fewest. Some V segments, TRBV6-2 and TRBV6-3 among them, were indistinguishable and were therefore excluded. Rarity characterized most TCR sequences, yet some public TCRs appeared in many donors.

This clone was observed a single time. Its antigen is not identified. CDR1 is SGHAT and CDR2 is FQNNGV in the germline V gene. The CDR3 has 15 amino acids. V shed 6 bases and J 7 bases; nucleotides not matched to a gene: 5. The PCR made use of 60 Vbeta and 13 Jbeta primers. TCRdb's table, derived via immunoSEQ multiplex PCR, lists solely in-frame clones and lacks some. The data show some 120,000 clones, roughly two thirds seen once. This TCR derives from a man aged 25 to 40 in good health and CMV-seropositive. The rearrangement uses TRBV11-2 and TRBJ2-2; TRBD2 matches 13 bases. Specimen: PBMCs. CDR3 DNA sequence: TGTGCCAGCAGAAGGACTAGCGGGAGTGGCGGGGAGCTGTTTTTT. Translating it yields CASRRTSGSGGELFF.